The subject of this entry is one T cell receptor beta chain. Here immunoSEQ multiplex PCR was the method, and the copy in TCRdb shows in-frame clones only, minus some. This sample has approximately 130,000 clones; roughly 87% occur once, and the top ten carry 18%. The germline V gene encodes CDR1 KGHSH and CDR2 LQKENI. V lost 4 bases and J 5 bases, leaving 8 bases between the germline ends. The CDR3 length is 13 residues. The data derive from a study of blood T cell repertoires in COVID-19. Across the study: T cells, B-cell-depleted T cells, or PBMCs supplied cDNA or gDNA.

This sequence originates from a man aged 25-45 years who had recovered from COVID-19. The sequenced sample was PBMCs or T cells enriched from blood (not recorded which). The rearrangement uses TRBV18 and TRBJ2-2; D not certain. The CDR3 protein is CASSLTVTGELFF. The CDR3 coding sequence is TGTGCCAGCTCACTAACGGTGACCGGGGAGCTGTTTTTT.